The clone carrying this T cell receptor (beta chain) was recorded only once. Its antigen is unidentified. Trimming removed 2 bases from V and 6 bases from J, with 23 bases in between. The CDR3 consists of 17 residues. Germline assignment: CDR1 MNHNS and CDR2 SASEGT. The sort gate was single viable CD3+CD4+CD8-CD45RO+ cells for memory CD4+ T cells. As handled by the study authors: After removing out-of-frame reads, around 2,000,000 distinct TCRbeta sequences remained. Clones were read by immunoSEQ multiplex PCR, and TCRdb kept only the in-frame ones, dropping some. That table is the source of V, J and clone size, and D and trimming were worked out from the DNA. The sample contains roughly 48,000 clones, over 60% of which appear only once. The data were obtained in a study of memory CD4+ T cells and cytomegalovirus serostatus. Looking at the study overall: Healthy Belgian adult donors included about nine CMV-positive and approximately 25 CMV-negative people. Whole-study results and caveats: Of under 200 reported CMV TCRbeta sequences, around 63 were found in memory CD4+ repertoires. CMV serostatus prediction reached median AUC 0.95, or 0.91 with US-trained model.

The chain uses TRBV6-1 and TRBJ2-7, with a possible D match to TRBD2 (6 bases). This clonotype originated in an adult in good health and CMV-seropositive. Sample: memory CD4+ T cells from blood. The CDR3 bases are TGTGCCAGCAGTGAAAGAGACGGGAGCGCGAAGGGGTCCGAGCAGTACTTC. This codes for CASSERDGSAKGSEQYF.